Listed below are T cell receptor beta chains from one sample, sequenced in a study of T cell changes during pregnancy in multiple sclerosis. Only in-frame clones appear in the TCRdb table, and some are missing; sequencing was by immunoSEQ multiplex PCR. The sample has more than 55,000 clones; about 89% are singletons. This material consisted of peripheral blood, taken in the second trimester of pregnancy. All receptors derive from a female donor with multiple sclerosis, enrolled in a pregnancy study. CDR3s include the opening cysteine and the closing phenylalanine or tryptophan. D genes are given only for firm matches. A row's size may be missing; if present it is once, few, many or a size class.

V gene	D gene	clone size	CDR3 length	J gene	CDR3 DNA	CDR3 protein
TRBV27	TRBD1	.	17	TRBJ2-6	TGTGCCAGCAGCCCCTGGGACAGCCCCTCTGGGGCCAACGTCCTGACTTTC	CASSPWDSPSGANVLTF
TRBV27	.	.	12	TRBJ1-1	TGTGCCAGCAGTAAAGGGGTTACTGAAGCTTTCTTT	CASSKGVTEAFF
TRBV6-1	TRBD2	.	15	TRBJ2-3	TGTGCCAGCAACGTAGCGGGGGGGCCGTGGGATACGCAGTATTTT	CASNVAGGPWDTQYF
TRBV6-5	TRBD1	.	16	TRBJ1-5	TGTGCCAGCAGTTACTCCGGGACAGGGAACAATCAGCCCCAGCATTTT	CASSYSGTGNNQPQHF
TRBV10-3	TRBD1	.	16	TRBJ1-2	TGTGCCATCAGTGACGGCCAGGGGGCAAGGAACTATGGCTACACCTTC	CAISDGQGARNYGYTF
TRBV7-9	TRBD2	.	16	TRBJ2-5	TGTGCCAGCAGCGCATCGATAGCGGGGGGGCGTGAGACCCAGTACTTC	CASSASIAGGRETQYF
TRBV5-4	.	.	14	TRBJ2-2	TGTGCCAGCAGCTTGGGGGCAGGAGGCGGGGAGCTGTTTTTT	CASSLGAGGGELFF
TRBV27	TRBD2	.	18	TRBJ2-3	TGTGCCAGCAGTTTCGGGGCGGGGGGGCCGCTTAGCACAGATACGCAGTATTTT	CASSFGAGGPLSTDTQYF
TRBV27	TRBD1	.	15	TRBJ2-1	TGTGCCAGCAGTCCCGCGGGACAGGGGTACAATGAGCAGTTCTTC	CASSPAGQGYNEQFF
TRBV5-1	TRBD2	.	15	TRBJ2-2	TGCGCCAGCAGCTTTAGCGGGAGAAATACCGGGGAGCTGTTTTTT	CASSFSGRNTGELFF
TRBV2	TRBD1	.	14	TRBJ1-5	TGTGCCAGCAGCGGGACAGGGGGACGTCAGCCCCAGCATTTT	CASSGTGGRQPQHF
TRBV28	.	few	12	TRBJ1-1	TGTGCCAGCAATCCCCCGGACACTGAAGCTTTCTTT	CASNPPDTEAFF
TRBV6-8	.	.	12	TRBJ1-5	TGTGCCGAGGGAGGGTTCAATCAGCCCCAGCATTTT	CAEGGFNQPQHF
TRBV7-9	TRBD1	.	19	TRBJ1-2	TGTGCCAGCAGCTTAGTAGGTTTTGGGACAGCAGAAAAAGACTATGGCTACACCTTC	CASSLVGFGTAEKDYGYTF
TRBV7-2	.	.	15	TRBJ1-5	TGTGCCAGCAGCTTCCAATCAGGGGTCAATCAGCCCCAGCATTTT	CASSFQSGVNQPQHF
TRBV7-9	TRBD1	.	15	TRBJ2-7	TGTGCCAGCAGCTTAGCGGCGACAGGGGACTACGAGCAGTACTTC	CASSLAATGDYEQYF
TRBV6-4	.	.	12	TRBJ1-2	TGTGCCAGCTCTGTTGGGGGACAAGGCTACACCTTC	CASSVGGQGYTF
TRBV19	.	.	15	TRBJ1-5	TGTGCCAGTAGTCTCCGGTCGGGGGGTTCTCAGCCCCAGCATTTT	CASSLRSGGSQPQHF
TRBV19	.	.	15	TRBJ1-4	TGTGCCAGTAGTATTTTGGGACACTCGAATGAAAAACTGTTTTTT	CASSILGHSNEKLFF
TRBV6-1	.	.	13	TRBJ1-5	TGTGCCAGCGGGCAAGTTGTGTATCAGCCCCAGCATTTT	CASGQVVYQPQHF
TRBV20-1	TRBD1	.	11	TRBJ1-2	TGCAGTACAGGGGGCGACTATGGCTACACCTTC	CSTGGDYGYTF
TRBV5-1	TRBD1	.	14	TRBJ2-7	TGCGCCAGCAGCTCACAGGGGCTCCCGTACGAGCAGTACTTC	CASSSQGLPYEQYF
TRBV27	TRBD2	.	16	TRBJ2-4	TGTGCCAGCAGAGAACGCGGGGGGGCGGCCAAAAACATTCAGTACTTC	CASRERGGAAKNIQYF
TRBV4-1	.	few	17	TRBJ2-1	TGCGCCAGCAGCCGCCCCGTTGGGGAGTGGGTATACAATGAGCAGTTCTTC	CASSRPVGEWVYNEQFF
TRBV30	.	.	11	TRBJ2-5	TGTGCCTGGAGTGTCATGGAGACCCAGTACTTC	CAWSVMETQYF
TRBV19	TRBD2	.	16	TRBJ2-5	TGTGCCAGTAGTCCAACTAGCGGGGAGGATCAAGAGACCCAGTACTTC	CASSPTSGEDQETQYF
TRBV27	TRBD1	.	14	TRBJ2-7	TGTGCCAGCAGTCCGGACAGGGGGGTCTACGAGCAGTACTTC	CASSPDRGVYEQYF
TRBV2	TRBD1	.	16	TRBJ2-7	TGTGCCAGCAGGAGAACCGGGACAGGGGGTCGGCTCGAGCAGTACTTC	CASRRTGTGGRLEQYF
TRBV6-5	TRBD1	.	15	TRBJ2-2	TGTGCCAGCAGTCTTCGGGACAGGGCCACCGGGGAGCTGTTTTTT	CASSLRDRATGELFF
TRBV6-1	.	.	12	TRBJ2-5	TGTGCCACCTTCGGACTGCAAGAGACCCAGTACTTC	CATFGLQETQYF
TRBV7-2	.	.	17	TRBJ1-3	TGTGCCAGCAGCTTAGCGGGCCAGGGGCCTTCTGGAAACACCATATATTTT	CASSLAGQGPSGNTIYF
TRBV7-9	TRBD2	.	16	TRBJ2-7	TGTGCCAGCAGCTTATGGCTAGCGGGGGGGCCCGGTGAGCAGTACTTC	CASSLWLAGGPGEQYF
TRBV7-9	TRBD1	.	12	TRBJ1-1	TGTGCCAGCAGTTGGACAGGCACTGAAGCTTTCTTT	CASSWTGTEAFF
TRBV7-9	TRBD1	.	16	TRBJ2-5	TGTGCCAGCAGCTTAGGGACAGGGAGCAGGGTAGAGACCCAGTACTTC	CASSLGTGSRVETQYF
TRBV6-1	TRBD1	.	14	TRBJ1-2	TGTGCCAGCACTCCGGGACAGGGATACTATGGCTACACCTTC	CASTPGQGYYGYTF
TRBV5-6	TRBD1	.	15	TRBJ1-2	TGTGCCAGCAGCTTGACCCACAGGGGAAACTATGGCTACACCTTC	CASSLTHRGNYGYTF
TRBV2	.	.	13	TRBJ2-5	TGTGCCAGTGGAGCGAGAATCCAAGAGACCCAGTACTTC	CASGARIQETQYF
TRBV5-7	.	.	14	TRBJ1-5	TGTGCCAGCAGCCTTAGAGGGAGCAATCAGCCCCAGCATTTT	CASSLRGSNQPQHF
TRBV10-3	.	.	14	TRBJ1-3	TGTGCCATCAGTGAAGTCGGGGCTGGAAACACCATATATTTT	CAISEVGAGNTIYF
TRBV30	TRBD1	.	13	TRBJ1-2	TGTGCCTGGAGTCACGGACAGGGGTATGGCTACACCTTC	CAWSHGQGYGYTF
TRBV10-2	TRBD1	.	13	TRBJ2-7	TGCGCCAGCAGTGTGGGACAGATCTACGAGCAGTACTTC	CASSVGQIYEQYF
TRBV6-5	TRBD2	.	13	TRBJ2-1	TGTGCCAGCGGGACTAGCGGGACCAATGAGCAGTTCTTC	CASGTSGTNEQFF
TRBV7-9	.	.	14	TRBJ1-1	TGTGCCAGCAGCCCTCAGGGGTTGCCCACTGAAGCTTTCTTT	CASSPQGLPTEAFF
TRBV20-1	.	.	11	TRBJ1-3	TGCAGTGCGTCCCGGGTGAACACCATATATTTT	CSASRVNTIYF
TRBV6-1	TRBD1	once	14	TRBJ2-7	TGTGCCAGCAGTGAACGGGACAGGGTTGACGAGCAGTACTTC	CASSERDRVDEQYF
TRBV5-5	.	.	17	TRBJ2-2	TGTGCCAGCAGCTTGTTGGGTATCTACTATATTTCCGGGGAGCTGTTTTTT	CASSLLGIYYISGELFF